These T cell receptor beta chains were read from a single sample in a study of T cell repertoires in ileal Crohn's disease. Repertoires were generated with immunoSEQ multiplex PCR, while TCRdb's copy carries only in-frame clones and drops some. The table records about 16,000 clones, 70% to 90% of them present only once. The specimen sequenced was ileal tissue. The receptor set was obtained from an adult with Crohn's disease. CDR3s include the opening cysteine and the closing phenylalanine or tryptophan. Fields, in order: clone size, V gene, CDR3 length, J gene, D gene, CDR3 protein, CDR3 DNA. The D gene is left open where the match is weak. The size entry is marked missing in some rows and otherwise reads once, few, many or a size class.

clone_size: .
v_call: TRBV29-1
cdr3_length: 14
j_call: TRBJ2-1
d_call: TRBD2
cdr3_aa: CSGGGLAGINEQFF
cdr3_nt: TGCAGCGGGGGGGGACTAGCGGGAATCAATGAGCAGTTCTTC

clone_size: .
v_call: TRBV15
cdr3_length: 17
j_call: TRBJ2-5
d_call: TRBD1
cdr3_aa: CATSTPAGGRGLETQYF
cdr3_nt: TGTGCCACCAGCACCCCCGCCGGGGGCAGGGGGCTTGAGACCCAGTACTTC

clone_size: .
v_call: TRBV5-1
cdr3_length: 12
j_call: TRBJ2-7
d_call: TRBD1
cdr3_aa: CASSKQGAEQYF
cdr3_nt: TGCGCCAGCAGCAAACAGGGGGCCGAGCAGTACTTC

clone_size: once
v_call: TRBV9
cdr3_length: 14
j_call: TRBJ2-7
d_call: .
cdr3_aa: CASSTRAGAYEQYF
cdr3_nt: TGTGCCAGCAGCACTAGAGCAGGTGCCTACGAGCAGTACTTC

clone_size: .
v_call: TRBV6-1
cdr3_length: 14
j_call: TRBJ1-2
d_call: TRBD1
cdr3_aa: CASIRTGRVGGYTF
cdr3_nt: TGTGCCAGCATAAGGACAGGCAGAGTTGGTGGCTACACCTTC

clone_size: once
v_call: TRBV6-4
cdr3_length: 14
j_call: TRBJ2-3
d_call: .
cdr3_aa: CASSDRGITDTQYF
cdr3_nt: TGTGCCAGCAGTGACCGAGGGATTACAGATACGCAGTATTTT

clone_size: .
v_call: TRBV5-1
cdr3_length: 13
j_call: TRBJ1-2
d_call: TRBD1
cdr3_aa: CASRSTGSHGYTF
cdr3_nt: TGCGCCAGCAGGTCGACAGGGAGTCATGGCTACACCTTC

clone_size: .
v_call: TRBV7-2
cdr3_length: 15
j_call: TRBJ2-7
d_call: TRBD2
cdr3_aa: CASSFSRSGRHEQYF
cdr3_nt: TGTGCCAGCAGCTTTAGTCGGAGCGGGAGACACGAGCAGTACTTC

clone_size: .
v_call: TRBV5-1
cdr3_length: 13
j_call: TRBJ1-2
d_call: TRBD1
cdr3_aa: CASSLQGPYGYTF
cdr3_nt: TGCGCCAGCAGCTTACAGGGGCCCTATGGCTACACCTTC

clone_size: .
v_call: TRBV28
cdr3_length: 16
j_call: TRBJ2-1
d_call: .
cdr3_aa: CASSLRGGGDVNEQFF
cdr3_nt: TGTGCCAGCAGTCTACGAGGAGGGGGCGATGTTAATGAGCAGTTCTTC

clone_size: .
v_call: TRBV4-1
cdr3_length: 13
j_call: TRBJ2-1
d_call: .
cdr3_aa: CASSQDLGPPEFF
cdr3_nt: TGCGCCAGCAGCCAAGATCTGGGCCCTCCCGAGTTCTTC

clone_size: .
v_call: TRBV2
cdr3_length: 14
j_call: TRBJ2-5
d_call: .
cdr3_aa: CASNRQSSQETQYF
cdr3_nt: TGTGCCAGCAATAGACAGTCGTCTCAAGAGACCCAGTACTTC

clone_size: .
v_call: TRBV4-1
cdr3_length: 14
j_call: TRBJ2-3
d_call: .
cdr3_aa: CASSQDTGADTQYF
cdr3_nt: TGCGCCAGCAGCCAAGACACGGGGGCAGATACGCAGTATTTT

clone_size: once
v_call: TRBV2
cdr3_length: 22
j_call: TRBJ2-1
d_call: TRBD2
cdr3_aa: CASSEVGGLGSGRGGRKNEQFF
cdr3_nt: TGTGCCAGCAGTGAAGTTGGGGGTCTTGGTAGCGGGAGAGGGGGGAGGAAGAATGAGCAGTTCTTC

clone_size: .
v_call: TRBV4-2
cdr3_length: 16
j_call: TRBJ1-1
d_call: TRBD1
cdr3_aa: CASSQDPGTGPTEAFF
cdr3_nt: TGTGCCAGCAGCCAAGATCCCGGGACAGGGCCCACTGAAGCTTTCTTT

clone_size: .
v_call: TRBV5-6
cdr3_length: 16
j_call: TRBJ2-1
d_call: TRBD2
cdr3_aa: CASSTITSDIHNEQFF
cdr3_nt: TGTGCCAGCAGTACAATAACTAGCGACATACACAATGAGCAGTTCTTC

clone_size: .
v_call: TRBV15
cdr3_length: 17
j_call: TRBJ2-1
d_call: TRBD2
cdr3_aa: CATSRGTSGLRDNEQFF
cdr3_nt: TGTGCCACCAGCAGAGGGACTAGCGGCCTTCGGGACAATGAGCAGTTCTTC

clone_size: once
v_call: TRBV25-1
cdr3_length: 11
j_call: TRBJ1-2
d_call: .
cdr3_aa: CASSESGGYTF
cdr3_nt: TGTGCCAGCAGTGAGTCAGGTGGCTACACCTTC

clone_size: .
v_call: TRBV7-9
cdr3_length: 11
j_call: TRBJ2-5
d_call: .
cdr3_aa: CASSRGETQYF
cdr3_nt: TGTGCCAGCAGCAGGGGTGAGACCCAGTACTTC

clone_size: .
v_call: TRBV28
cdr3_length: 14
j_call: TRBJ1-6
d_call: .
cdr3_aa: CASRPESSHSPLHF
cdr3_nt: TGTGCCAGCAGACCGGAGTCCTCCCATTCACCCCTCCACTTT

clone_size: .
v_call: TRBV4-1
cdr3_length: 14
j_call: TRBJ2-3
d_call: TRBD2
cdr3_aa: CASSQDGLAGNQYF
cdr3_nt: TGCGCCAGCAGCCAAGATGGTTTAGCGGGAAACCAGTATTTT

clone_size: .
v_call: TRBV5-1
cdr3_length: 12
j_call: TRBJ2-7
d_call: .
cdr3_aa: CASRRQGYEQYF
cdr3_nt: TGCGCCAGCAGAAGGCAGGGCTACGAGCAGTACTTC

clone_size: .
v_call: TRBV16
cdr3_length: 16
j_call: TRBJ1-5
d_call: .
cdr3_aa: CASSQSGGLQSGPQHF
cdr3_nt: TGTGCCAGCAGCCAATCTGGGGGACTACAATCAGGGCCCCAGCATTTT

clone_size: once
v_call: TRBV7-9
cdr3_length: 15
j_call: TRBJ2-7
d_call: .
cdr3_aa: CASSLVSALANEQYF
cdr3_nt: TGTGCCAGCAGCTTAGTTAGCGCCCTAGCTAACGAGCAGTACTTC

clone_size: .
v_call: TRBV4-1
cdr3_length: 15
j_call: TRBJ2-7
d_call: TRBD1
cdr3_aa: CASSQVRDSSYEQYF
cdr3_nt: TGCGCCAGCAGCCAAGTCCGGGACAGCTCCTACGAGCAGTACTTC

clone_size: .
v_call: TRBV6-1
cdr3_length: 14
j_call: TRBJ1-2
d_call: .
cdr3_aa: CASSEALRGDGYTF
cdr3_nt: TGTGCCAGCAGTGAAGCGCTTCGGGGTGATGGCTACACCTTC